The T cell receptor (beta chain) described here comes from a study of T cell repertoires in cytomegalovirus infection. Study-level background: Evidence of both CMV infection and a matching HLA type came from public TCR beta signatures. Findings and caveats of the study: What dominated the ex vivo response were HLA-C-restricted CMV-specific TCR beta clonotypes.

One entry per CDR3 protein, called by TCRdb with MiXCR from the reads. The sample has over 300,000 distinct CDR3 sequences; more than 8% are singletons. As concerns this clonotype: Its cognate antigen is unknown.

Specimen: PBMCs. This TCR came from a human donor in good health (CMV status not recorded). Some clones in this sample may be carry-over from other donors' samples.

As DNA, the CDR3 is TGCAGTGCGAGCGGGGATCTAGCCAAAAACATTCAGTACTTC. Its translation: CSASGDLAKNIQYF. V and J are TRBV20-1 and TRBJ2-4, with TRBD2 matching 7 bases. Germline assignment: CDR1 DFQATT and CDR2 SNEGSKA (reference sequence). J was trimmed by 0 bases and V by 6 bases; bases with no gene match: 5. The CDR3 contains 14 residues.